This TCR beta chain was documented in a study of blood T cells in healthy people across ages. General study results and limits: With donor CMV status unknown, expanded clonotype changes were possibly confounded.

Next came a second PCR, run for about 6 to 12 cycles, which used a sample-barcoded 5' primer along with a J-beta primer mix. A template-switch adaptor containing 12 random nucleotides labeled each cDNA molecule. Sequencing yielded, for each sample, at least 3 million paired-end reads carrying CDR3. TCRdb used MiXCR to reprocess the 5' RACE reads, holding one entry per CDR3 protein. The sample yields over 700,000 distinct CDR3 sequences, about 55% seen once. In this sample, this clonotype turned up a few times. The antigen is undetermined. The CDR3 runs to 13 residues. Germline assignment: CDR1 LNHNV and CDR2 YYDKDF (reference sequence). Trimming left V 5 bases short and J 6 bases short, with 11 bases between.

Source material: blood. The chain employs TRBV15 and TRBJ2-4; possibly TRBD1 or TRBD2 for D (5 bases each). The origin of this receptor is a man aged 80 or over in good health. The CDR3 DNA sequence: TGTGCCACCAGCGAGGGACCAAGAAACATTCAGTACTTC. The encoded protein is CATSEGPRNIQYF.